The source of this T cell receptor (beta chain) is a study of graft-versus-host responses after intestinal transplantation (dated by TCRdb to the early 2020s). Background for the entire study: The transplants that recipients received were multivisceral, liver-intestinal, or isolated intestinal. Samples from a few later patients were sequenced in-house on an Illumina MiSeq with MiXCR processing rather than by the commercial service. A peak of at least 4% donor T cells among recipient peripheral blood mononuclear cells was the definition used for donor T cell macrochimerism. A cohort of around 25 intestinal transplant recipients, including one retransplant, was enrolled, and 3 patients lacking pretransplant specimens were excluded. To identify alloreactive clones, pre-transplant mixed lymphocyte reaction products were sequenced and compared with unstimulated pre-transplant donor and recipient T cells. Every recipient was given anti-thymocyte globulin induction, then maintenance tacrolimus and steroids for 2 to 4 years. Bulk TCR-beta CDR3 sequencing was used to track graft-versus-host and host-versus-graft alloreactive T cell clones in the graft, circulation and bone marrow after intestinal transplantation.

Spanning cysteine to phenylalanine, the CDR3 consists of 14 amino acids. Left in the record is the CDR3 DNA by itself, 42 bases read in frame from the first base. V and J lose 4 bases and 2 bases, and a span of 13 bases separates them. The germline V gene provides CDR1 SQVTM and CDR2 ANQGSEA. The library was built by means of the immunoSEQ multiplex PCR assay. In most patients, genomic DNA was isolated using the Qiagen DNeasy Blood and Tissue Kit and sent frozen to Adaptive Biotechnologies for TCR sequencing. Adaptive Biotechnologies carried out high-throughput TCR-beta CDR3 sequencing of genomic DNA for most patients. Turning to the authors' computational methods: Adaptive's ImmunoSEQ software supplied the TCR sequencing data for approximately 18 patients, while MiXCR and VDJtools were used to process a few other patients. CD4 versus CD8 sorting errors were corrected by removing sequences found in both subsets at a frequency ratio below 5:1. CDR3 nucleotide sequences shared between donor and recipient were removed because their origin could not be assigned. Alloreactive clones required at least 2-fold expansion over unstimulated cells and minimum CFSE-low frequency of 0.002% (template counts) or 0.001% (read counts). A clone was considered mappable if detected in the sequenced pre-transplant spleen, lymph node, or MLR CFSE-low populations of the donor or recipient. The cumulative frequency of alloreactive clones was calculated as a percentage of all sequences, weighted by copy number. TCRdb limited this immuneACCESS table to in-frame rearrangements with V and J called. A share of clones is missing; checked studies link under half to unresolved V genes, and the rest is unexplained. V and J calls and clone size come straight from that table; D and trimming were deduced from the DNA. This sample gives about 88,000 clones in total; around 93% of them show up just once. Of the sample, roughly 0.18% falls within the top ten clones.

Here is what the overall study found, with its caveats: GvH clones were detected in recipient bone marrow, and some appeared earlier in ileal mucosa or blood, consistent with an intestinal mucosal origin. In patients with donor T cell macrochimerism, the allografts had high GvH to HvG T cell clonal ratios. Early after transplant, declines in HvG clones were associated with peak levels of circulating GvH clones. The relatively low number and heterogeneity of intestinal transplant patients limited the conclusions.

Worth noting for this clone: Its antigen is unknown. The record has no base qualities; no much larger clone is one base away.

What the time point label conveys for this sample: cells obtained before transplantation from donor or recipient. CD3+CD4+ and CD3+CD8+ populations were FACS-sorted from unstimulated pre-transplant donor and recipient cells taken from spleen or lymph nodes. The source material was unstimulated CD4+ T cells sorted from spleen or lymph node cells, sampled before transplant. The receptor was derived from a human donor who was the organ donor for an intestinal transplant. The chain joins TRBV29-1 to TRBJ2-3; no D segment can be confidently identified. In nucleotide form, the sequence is TGCAGCGTTGCCCGTGGTGTCCCCACAGATACGCAGTATTTT. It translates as CSVARGVPTDTQYF.